Below are 21 T cell receptor beta chains sequenced from a single sample in a study of cytomegalovirus exposure and HLA in healthy donors. Primers for the PCR totalled 60 Vbeta and 13 Jbeta. Assay used: immunoSEQ multiplex PCR; TCRdb lists only in-frame clones, some missing. The sample records 150,000 or so clones, around 80% being singletons. Material for sequencing was PBMCs. Receptors originate from a woman in her 40s in good health and CMV-seronegative.

This clone was picked up a small number of times. The V gene is TRBV5-6, the J gene TRBJ2-2, with D perhaps matching TRBD2 (6 bases). The germline V and J ends were trimmed by 6 bases and 3 bases, with 18 bases remaining between them. CDR1 and CDR2 (germline): SGHDT, YYEEEE. This CDR3 contains 16 residues. In DNA form, the CDR3 reads TGTGCCAGCACCTTACTAGCTTTTACTTACACCGGGGAGCTGTTTTTT. This gives the protein CASTLLAFTYTGELFF.

The V gene is TRBV2, the J gene TRBJ2-7; the match to TRBD2 covers 9 bases. CDR3 size: 14 residues. The germline V gene encodes CDR1 SNHLY and CDR2 FYNNEI. Unmatched junction bases numbered 6, after V lost 7 bases and J lost 2 bases. This chain's CDR3 is CASTLAGEAYEQYF. The DNA of the CDR3 is TGTGCCAGCACCTTAGCGGGAGAGGCCTACGAGCAGTACTTC.

V and J are TRBV30 and TRBJ1-5; unclear D gene. Between the trimmed V and J ends, which lost 2 bases and 9 bases, there was a span of 14 bases. The CDR3 consists of 13 residues. Germline CDR1 and CDR2: GTSNPN and SVGIG (reference sequence). The DNA of the CDR3 is TGTGCCTGGAGTCGGAACGGGGTTGGGCCCCAGCATTTT. It codes for CAWSRNGVGPQHF.

The genes are TRBV14 and TRBJ2-7; tentative D call: TRBD1 (6 bases). The CDR3 is made up of 13 amino acids. Trimming took 3 bases from V and 10 from J, leaving 16 bases between them. The germline gives CDR1 SGHDN, CDR2 FVKESK. CDR3 in DNA: TGTGCCAGCAGCCAGACTACAGGGACGGGACAGTACTTC. Residues: CASSQTTGTGQYF.

The chain is built from TRBV5-8 and TRBJ2-1; 11 nucleotides match TRBD2. The germline V gene encodes CDR1 SGHTS and CDR2 YDEGEE. With 4 bases clipped from V and 5 bases from J, the junction kept 8 bases outside the gene matches. The CDR3 consists of 16 residues. CDR3: CASSTGTSGFNNEQFF. The CDR3 region has the DNA TGTGCCAGCAGCACCGGGACTAGCGGCTTTAACAATGAGCAGTTCTTC.

V and J are TRBV2 and TRBJ1-3; D is unresolved. The V gene lost 2 bases and the J gene lost 0 bases, with 8 bases spanning the gap. Germline CDR1 SNHLY, CDR2 FYNNEI. The CDR3 is 15 residues long. Here the CDR3 DNA reads TGTGCCAGCAGTGAAACAGACTACTCTGGAAACACCATATATTTT. Residues: CASSETDYSGNTIYF. Variable domain in full (rest from reference TRBV2 and TRBJ1-3): EPEVTQTPSHQVTQMGQEVILRCVPISNHLYFYWYRQILGQKVEFLVSFYNNEISEKSEIFDDQFSVERPDGSNFTLKIRSTKLEDSAMYFCASSETDYSGNTIYFGEGSWLTVV.

This clone was recorded a few times. This rearrangement joins TRBV7-2 to TRBJ1-2, with 9 bases that match TRBD1. The CDR3 covers 14 residues. Germline CDR1 is SGHTA and CDR2 is FQGNSA. With V trimmed by 5 bases and J by 10 bases, 11 bases remained unmatched. CDR3: CASSISKGQGTYTF. The CDR3, as DNA: TGTGCCAGCAGCATCAGTAAGGGACAGGGAACCTACACCTTC. Complete variable domain (other parts from reference TRBV7-2 and TRBJ1-2): GAGVSQSPSNKVTEKGKDVELRCDPISGHTALYWYRQSLGQGLEFLIYFQGNSAPDKSGLPSDRFSAERTGGSVSTLTIQRTQQEDSAVYLCASSISKGQGTYTFGSGTRLTVV.

The V call is TRBV9, the J call TRBJ2-5; TRBD2 agrees at 9 bases. The CDR3 is 14 amino acids. CDR1 is SGDLS, CDR2 YYNGEE, per germline. V dropped 4 bases and J dropped 5; count of bases not matched to a gene: 6. CDR3 amino acids: CASSMSGLAETQYF. The CDR3 DNA reads TGTGCCAGCAGCATGTCGGGACTAGCCGAGACCCAGTACTTC. Looking up the rest from reference TRBV9 and TRBJ2-5 gives the full variable domain: DSGVTQTPKHLITATGQRVTLRCSPRSGDLSVYWYQQSLDQGLQFLIQYYNGEERAKGNILERFSAQQFPDLHSELNLSSLELGDSALYFCASSMSGLAETQYFGPGTRLLVL.

This clone was detected only once. V usage is TRBV9 and J usage is TRBJ1-3, with D perhaps TRBD1 (6 bases). Trimming stripped 4 bases from V and 0 bases from J, with 29 bases between. The germline V gene has CDR1 SGDLS and CDR2 YYNGEE. The CDR3 length is 21 residues. This CDR3 is CASSTRPRDTHSGNSGNTIYF. The CDR3 region has the DNA TGTGCCAGCAGCACTCGCCCCCGGGACACGCATTCGGGGAACTCTGGAAACACCATATATTTT.

As regards this clone: At one end, the junction sequence differs from germline, possibly due to a read error. This chain uses TRBV7-2 with TRBJ2-7; 11 nucleotides align to TRBD2. From germline, CDR1 is SGHTA and CDR2 FQGNSA. The CDR3 extends over 15 amino acids. This chain's CDR3 is CASSIAGGPAYEQYF. DNA for the CDR3: TGTGCCAGCAGCATAGCGGGAGGGCCGGCCTACGAGCAGTACTTC.

The CDR3 coding sequence is TGTGCCAGCAGTGATCTCTCATTTTCCGGGACAGGGTCGGGCGTACTGAGCTACACCTTC. It codes for CASSDLSFSGTGSGVLSYTF. The V gene is TRBV6-1, the J gene TRBJ1-2; 9 positions match TRBD1. Germline lookup yields CDR1 MNHNS and CDR2 SASEGT. Trimming cost V 3 bases and J 9 bases; bases outside gene matches: 26. CDR3 length: 20 amino acids.

Only one count was recorded for this clone. The rearrangement joins TRBV6-1 to TRBJ2-3; D gene ambiguous. This CDR3 is 14 amino acids long. Trimming stripped 6 bases from V and 3 bases from J, with 13 bases between. In germline, CDR1 is MNHNS, CDR2 SASEGT. CDR3 residues: CASSPRDKTDTQYF. DNA for the CDR3: TGTGCCAGCAGCCCACGAGATAAGACAGATACGCAGTATTTT.

CDR3 coding DNA: TGTGCCAGCAGCCCACAAGACAGGGGGAGCACTGAAGCTTTCTTT. Translation: CASSPQDRGSTEAFF. V usage is TRBV7-8 and J usage is TRBJ1-1; TRBD1 matches 9 bases. The CDR3 has 15 amino acids. V gave up 5 bases and J gave up 4 bases; unmatched junction bases: 8. Germline CDR1 and CDR2: SGHVS and FQNEAQ.

As DNA, the CDR3 is TGTGCCAGCAGCGGGCAGGGGCCCCCACGCCCTTACGAGCAGTACTTC. Translation: CASSGQGPPRPYEQYF. The chain combines TRBV28 with TRBJ2-7, with D possibly matching TRBD1 (6 bases). CDR1 MDHEN and CDR2 SYDVKM come from the germline V gene. The V gene lost 6 bases and the J gene lost 4 bases, with 22 bases spanning the gap. The CDR3 loop spans 16 amino acids.

The chain recombines TRBV5-6 with TRBJ2-3; D is perhaps TRBD2 (5 bases). In germline, CDR1 is SGHDT, CDR2 YYEEEE. V was trimmed by 0 bases and J by 0 bases, leaving 5 bases between them. The CDR3 runs to 14 residues. In nucleotides, the CDR3 is TGTGCCAGCAGCTTGGGAGGGAGCACAGATACGCAGTATTTT. It yields the protein CASSLGGSTDTQYF.

This chain joins TRBV11-2 and TRBJ1-1, with D possibly matching TRBD1 (6 bases). Trimming took 0 bases from V and 2 from J, leaving 7 bases between them. CDR1 and CDR2 (germline): SGHAT, FQNNGV. The CDR3 runs to 14 residues. The CDR3 is CASSLEQGNTEAFF. The DNA of the CDR3 is TGTGCCAGCAGCTTAGAACAGGGCAACACTGAAGCTTTCTTT.

The chain couples TRBV6-1 to TRBJ1-4; D is ambiguous. Germline values: CDR1 MNHNS, CDR2 SASEGT. The CDR3 contains 17 residues. V lost 3 bases to trimming and J lost 6 bases, with 20 bases between them. CDR3 amino acids: CASSEVLGGQIYEKLFF. In nucleotides, the CDR3 is TGTGCCAGCAGTGAGGTTTTAGGAGGGCAGATCTATGAAAAACTGTTTTTT.

The V call is TRBV30, the J call TRBJ2-1; D is ambiguous. Trimming pared 5 bases from V and 5 bases from J, leaving 13 bases between. Germline V lookup: CDR1 GTSNPN, CDR2 SVGIG (reference sequence). CDR3 length equals 13 residues. The chain's CDR3 is CAWALGGNNEQFF. The CDR3 DNA reads TGTGCCTGGGCTTTAGGCGGAAACAATGAGCAGTTCTTC.

This chain uses TRBV5-1 with TRBJ1-1; D is possibly TRBD1 (6 bases). The ends were cut back, 4 bases at V and 0 bases at J, with 13 bases in the middle. Germline V gene sequence: CDR1 SGHRS, CDR2 YFSETQ. The CDR3 has 15 amino acids. The CDR3 is CASSPEGVLNTEAFF. In nucleotides, the CDR3 is TGCGCCAGCAGCCCTGAGGGGGTTTTGAACACTGAAGCTTTCTTT.

The chain is built from TRBV28 and TRBJ1-2; D might be TRBD1 (6 bases). The V end lost 5 bases, the J end lost 5 bases, and 12 bases lay between the germline ends. Per germline, CDR1 MDHEN and CDR2 SYDVKM. This CDR3 is 13 amino acids long. In DNA form, the CDR3 reads TGTGCCAGCAGTCCCGTTCAGGGGTATGGCTACACCTTC. It codes for CASSPVQGYGYTF.

This clone was detected a few times. The rearrangement links TRBV4-1 to TRBJ2-1, with TRBD2 matching 7 bases. This CDR3 contains 18 residues. CDR1 and CDR2 (germline): MGHRA, YSYEKL. V lost 0 bases and J lost 0; bases outside the gene matches: 8. DNA for the CDR3: TGCGCCAGCAGCCAAGAATCGGCGGGAGTGAGCTCCTACAATGAGCAGTTCTTC. Its protein is CASSQESAGVSSYNEQFF.